What follows describes a single T cell receptor beta chain. Its antigen is not known. CDR1 SGHDN and CDR2 FVKESK come from the germline V gene. The CDR3 spans 14 residues. This entry comes from a study of CXCR3-negative and CXCR3-positive naive CD8 T cells. General study points: Fresh PBMCs went into most assays, and CXCR3 expression partly declined after cryopreservation. Memory, not naive, CXCR3-negative and CXCR3-positive cells differed in TRBV-TRBJ usage. CXCR3-negative naive cells had less hydrophobic TRB CDR3s than did CXCR3-positive naive cells.

Preparation of TRB cDNA libraries relied on 5' RACE carrying UMI labels. TCRdb re-called the 5' RACE reads and gives one entry per CDR3 protein, without DNA. With under 85,000 distinct CDR3 sequences in the sample, the ten largest clones hold 0.55% to 0.85%. The sequencing input was naive CXCR3+ CD8+ T cells from blood. Specified subset: CD45RO-CCR7+CD27+CD95- naive CD8+ T cells expressing CXCR3 (TNR3+). The V gene is TRBV14, the J gene TRBJ2-5; TCRdb selects TRBD1, and the lack of DNA leaves this call unchecked. The sequence was obtained from a human donor in good health. Some clones in this sample may be carry-over from other donors' samples. CDR3 in amino acids: CASTPGTLGETQYF.